The rows below give T cell receptor beta chains drawn from one sample of a study of cytomegalovirus exposure and HLA in healthy donors. Produced via immunoSEQ multiplex PCR; TCRdb's table is partial and in-frame only. The sample lists tens of thousands of clones; around nine tenths were seen once. Sequenced sample: PBMCs. Receptor source: a man aged 18-30 years in good health and CMV-seronegative. Both conserved end residues are part of each CDR3. The D gene is left open where the match is weak. A row's size may be missing; if present it is once, few, many or a size class.

v_gene	abundance	d_gene	j_gene	len	CDR3aa	CDR3nt
TRBV11-2	.	TRBD2	TRBJ2-2	17	CASRQIAGGPNSGELFF	TGTGCCAGCAGACAAATAGCGGGAGGGCCAAATTCCGGGGAGCTGTTTTTT
TRBV11-2	once	.	TRBJ2-3	13	CASSWGSTDTQYF	TGTGCCAGCAGCTGGGGCAGCACAGATACGCAGTATTTT
TRBV7-9	.	.	TRBJ2-1	13	CASSFGGINEQFF	TGTGCCAGCAGCTTTGGGGGGATTAATGAGCAGTTCTTC
TRBV5-1	.	TRBD1	TRBJ2-1	13	CASRDRGPDEQFF	TGCGCCAGCAGGGACAGGGGCCCGGATGAGCAGTTCTTC
TRBV5-3	.	TRBD2	TRBJ2-1	19	CARSLYPSGNPAPHNEQFF	TGTGCCAGAAGCTTGTATCCTAGCGGGAATCCGGCCCCCCACAATGAGCAGTTCTTC
TRBV7-3	.	.	TRBJ2-2	16	CASSWAPGSGTGELFF	TGTGCCAGCAGCTGGGCGCCCGGGAGCGGGACCGGGGAGCTGTTTTTT
TRBV28	.	.	TRBJ1-1	17	CASSPNSGSVIRTEAFF	TGTGCCAGCTCTCCAAACTCAGGGTCTGTAATAAGGACTGAAGCTTTCTTT
TRBV6-1	.	.	TRBJ1-2	15	CASSEVPTGPRGYTF	TGTGCCAGCAGTGAAGTCCCCACAGGGCCGCGCGGCTACACCTTC
TRBV10-2	.	TRBD1	TRBJ1-3	16	CASRGRTGGQPNTIYF	TGCGCCAGCAGGGGAAGGACAGGGGGCCAACCCAACACCATATATTTT
TRBV5-5	.	TRBD1	TRBJ1-2	15	CASSLAADRVHGYTF	TGTGCCAGCAGCTTGGCTGCGGACAGGGTCCATGGCTACACCTTC
TRBV10-2	.	TRBD2	TRBJ2-1	15	CASSPGLAGYNEQFF	TGCGCCAGCAGTCCGGGACTAGCGGGATACAATGAGCAGTTCTTC
TRBV5-1	.	TRBD1	TRBJ1-1	16	CASSTAGQEMNTEAFF	TGCGCCAGCAGCACCGCCGGACAGGAAATGAACACTGAAGCTTTCTTT
TRBV11-1	.	TRBD2	TRBJ2-7	15	CASSFSGGSSYEQYF	TGTGCCAGCAGCTTCTCCGGCGGGAGCTCCTACGAGCAGTACTTC
TRBV28	.	TRBD1	TRBJ1-2	11	CALGTDYGYTF	TGTGCCTTGGGGACAGACTATGGCTACACCTTC
TRBV28	.	.	TRBJ1-1	15	CASSLVFTGSTEAFF	TGTGCCAGCAGTTTAGTTTTTACAGGGTCAACTGAAGCTTTCTTT
TRBV6-5	.	.	TRBJ2-3	15	CASSLFPGGTDTQYF	TGTGCCAGCAGTTTATTTCCTGGAGGCACAGATACGCAGTATTTT
TRBV14	.	.	TRBJ1-3	13	CASSLTGGNTIYF	TGTGCCAGCAGCCTCACGGGGGGAAACACCATATATTTT
TRBV7-2	.	TRBD2	TRBJ2-7	14	CASSLTSGRYEQYF	TGTGCCAGCAGCTTGACTAGCGGGCGCTACGAGCAGTACTTC
TRBV7-9	.	.	TRBJ2-5	15	CASSLARTLGETQYF	TGTGCCAGCAGCTTAGCCCGGACATTGGGAGAGACCCAGTACTTC
TRBV6-5	.	TRBD1	TRBJ1-2	14	CASRTLQGAVGYTF	TGTGCCAGCAGAACCCTACAGGGGGCTGTTGGCTACACCTTC
TRBV6-5	.	TRBD1	TRBJ2-1	14	CASSRDREGNEQFF	TGTGCCAGCAGCCGGGACAGGGAGGGAAATGAGCAGTTCTTC
TRBV9	.	TRBD2	TRBJ2-7	15	CASSPTGLAGDEQYF	TGTGCCAGCAGCCCAACGGGACTAGCGGGAGACGAGCAGTACTTC
TRBV5-4	.	TRBD1	TRBJ1-1	13	CASRRGLDTEAFF	TGTGCCAGCAGGAGGGGGCTGGACACTGAAGCTTTCTTT
TRBV7-6	.	.	TRBJ2-3	14	CASSFGTSGDTQYF	TGTGCCAGCAGCTTTGGTACATCCGGGGATACGCAGTATTTT
TRBV10-3	.	.	TRBJ1-4	12	CAISESEEKLFF	TGTGCCATCAGTGAGTCCGAGGAAAAACTGTTTTTT
TRBV19	.	TRBD2	TRBJ2-5	15	CASSIGTSGGETQYF	TGTGCCAGTAGTATAGGAACTAGCGGGGGAGAGACCCAGTACTTC
TRBV27	.	TRBD1	TRBJ2-7	14	CASRAGGSSYEQYF	TGTGCCAGCCGAGCAGGGGGTAGCTCCTACGAGCAGTACTTC
TRBV9	.	.	TRBJ1-3	20	CASSLLPGLGSRTAGNTIYF	TGTGCCAGCAGCCTCCTCCCGGGACTGGGTAGTAGAACGGCTGGAAACACCATATATTTT
TRBV28	.	TRBD1	TRBJ2-7	18	CASSLTGGIPLEIYEQYF	TGTGCCAGCAGTTTGACAGGGGGCATCCCTTTAGAGATCTACGAGCAGTACTTC
TRBV11-3	.	TRBD1	TRBJ1-2	16	CASSFLDRAREGGYTF	TGTGCCAGCAGCTTCCTCGACAGGGCGCGGGAAGGCGGCTACACCTTC
TRBV5-6	.	.	TRBJ1-4	15	CASSLVDSNNEKLFF	TGTGCCAGCAGCTTGGTGGACAGCAACAATGAAAAACTGTTTTTT
TRBV6-4	.	.	TRBJ2-1	12	CASSPQIGRRFF	TGTGCCAGCAGTCCCCAGATCGGCAGGCGGTTCTTC
TRBV5-6	.	.	TRBJ1-5	13	CASSLGARDIKHF	TGTGCCAGCAGCTTGGGGGCTCGAGACATCAAGCATTTT
TRBV4-2	once	.	TRBJ1-1	14	CASSQGRGWAEAFF	TGTGCCAGCAGCCAAGGAAGGGGATGGGCTGAAGCTTTCTTT
TRBV28	.	.	TRBJ1-1	17	CASSPPVGGMTNTEAFF	TGTGCCAGCAGTCCTCCAGTGGGGGGGATGACGAACACTGAAGCTTTCTTT
TRBV7-9	.	.	TRBJ1-2	17	CASSPLEGMGANYGYTF	TGTGCCAGCAGCCCCCTGGAGGGGATGGGAGCTAACTATGGCTACACCTTC
TRBV30	.	TRBD2	TRBJ2-1	15	CAWSLTTSRYNEQFF	TGTGCCTGGAGTTTGACGACTAGCCGATACAATGAGCAGTTCTTC
TRBV7-9	once	.	TRBJ2-3	15	CASSLSHSNTDTQYF	TGTGCCAGCAGCTTATCTCACAGCAACACAGATACGCAGTATTTT
TRBV18	.	.	TRBJ2-7	17	CASSRSFIRDSTYEQYF	TGTGCCAGCTCACGATCTTTCATTAGAGATTCTACCTACGAGCAGTACTTC
TRBV5-6	.	TRBD1	TRBJ1-1	13	CASDRGLGTEAFF	TGTGCCAGCGACAGGGGGCTCGGCACTGAAGCTTTCTTT
TRBV18	.	TRBD1	TRBJ1-2	15	CASSPMTGLIYGYTF	TGTGCCAGCTCACCCATGACAGGGTTAATCTATGGCTACACCTTC
TRBV18	.	TRBD1	TRBJ1-3	16	CASSPYSTGDGNTIYF	TGTGCCAGCTCACCATATTCCACAGGGGATGGAAACACCATATATTTT
TRBV5-1	once	.	TRBJ2-7	12	CASSRNSHEQYF	TGCGCCAGCAGCCGCAACTCCCACGAGCAGTACTTC
TRBV2	.	.	TRBJ1-3	11	CASTAGNTIYF	TGTGCCAGCACCGCGGGAAACACCATATATTTT
TRBV27	.	TRBD2	TRBJ2-1	18	CASSYQLAGVLSYNEQFF	TGTGCCAGCAGTTACCAACTAGCGGGAGTTCTTTCCTACAATGAGCAGTTCTTC
TRBV18	.	TRBD2	TRBJ2-3	14	CASSPTSGRDTQYF	TGTGCCAGCTCACCGACTAGCGGGAGAGATACGCAGTATTTT
TRBV9	.	.	TRBJ1-1	16	CASSFGRGDGNTEAFF	TGTGCCAGCAGCTTCGGTCGCGGGGACGGAAACACTGAAGCTTTCTTT
TRBV5-1	.	TRBD1	TRBJ2-1	16	CASSPDKKQGAGEQFF	TGCGCCAGCAGTCCCGACAAGAAACAGGGGGCGGGTGAGCAGTTCTTC
TRBV14	few	.	TRBJ2-7	13	CASSHYYPPEQYF	TGTGCCAGCAGCCATTACTACCCCCCCGAGCAGTACTTC
TRBV28	.	.	TRBJ2-2	16	CASRVDRSSNTGELFF	TGTGCCAGCAGGGTAGACAGGAGCTCGAACACCGGGGAGCTGTTTTTT
TRBV7-9	.	TRBD1	TRBJ2-3	14	CASSSPTGADTQYF	TGTGCCAGCAGCTCACCCACAGGGGCAGATACGCAGTATTTT
TRBV10-3	.	.	TRBJ2-7	14	CAIQPHQQAYEQYF	TGTGCCATACAACCGCATCAACAAGCCTACGAGCAGTACTTC
TRBV6-6	.	.	TRBJ1-2	15	CASSYSNDRGYGYTF	TGTGCCAGCAGTTACTCGAATGATCGCGGCTATGGCTACACCTTC
TRBV6-1	.	.	TRBJ2-7	12	CASSFNFYEQYF	TGTGCCAGCAGTTTCAACTTCTACGAGCAGTACTTC
TRBV9	.	.	TRBJ2-3	15	CASSLTDSSTDTQYF	TGTGCCAGCAGCCTAACGGACAGCAGCACAGATACGCAGTATTTT